This paragraph covers one T cell receptor beta chain sequence. The antigen is undetermined. In the PCR, 60 Vbeta and 13 Jbeta primers were used. Assay used: immunoSEQ multiplex PCR; TCRdb lists only in-frame clones, some missing. The data hold about 170,000 clones, with around 80% observed a single time. The sample originates from a study of cytomegalovirus exposure and HLA in healthy donors. Findings and caveats of the study: In most subjects, TCR beta sequences reportedly gave accurate predictions of HLA-A and HLA-B alleles. Presence/absence analyses supposed approximately even sequencing depth among donors. A later analysis showed that HLA-associated TCR beta chains had undergone more clonal expansion than equally common others. The authors later linked a missense DCLRE1C variant to TCR beta V- and J-gene trimming.

The TCR was taken from a woman between 18 and 29 years old in good health and CMV-seronegative. Sequencing was performed on PBMCs.

In nucleotides, the CDR3 is TGTGCCAGCAGCTTTCCGGGTGACCCGAGGACCGGGGAGCTGTTTTTT. Translation: CASSFPGDPRTGELFF. The chain is built from TRBV7-3 and TRBJ2-2, with no clear D. V was cut by 3 bases and J by 5 bases, with 16 bases left in between. CDR3 length: 16 amino acids. The germline CDR1 and CDR2 sequences are SGHTA and FQGTGA. The complete variable domain, with remaining parts taken from reference TRBV7-3 and TRBJ2-2, reads GAGVSQTPSNKVTEKGKYVELRCDPISGHTALYWYRQSLGQGPEFLIYFQGTGAADDSGLPNDRFFAVRPEGSVSTLKIQRTERGDSAVYLCASSFPGDPRTGELFFGEGSRLTVL.